These 17 T cell receptor beta chains originate from one sample sequenced in a study of blood T cells in healthy people across ages. Combining a sample-barcoded 5' primer with a J-beta primer mix, a second PCR ran for roughly 7 to 12 cycles. One entry per CDR3 protein results from TCRdb running MiXCR on the 5' RACE reads. The sample consists of about a million distinct CDR3 sequences, roughly two fifths of them appearing once. The specimen sequenced was blood. The receptors were gathered from a man aged 18 to 35 in good health.

The CDR3 region has the DNA TGTGCCACCAAGACAGGGGAATCCTATAATTCACCCCTCCACTTT. Its translation: CATKTGESYNSPLHF. This chain links TRBV25-1 with TRBJ1-6; 8 nucleotides match TRBD1. V trimming: 10 bases; J trimming: 1 base; junction bases outside the gene matches: 6. CDR1 and CDR2 from the germline V gene are MGHDK and SYGVNS. The CDR3 contains 15 residues.

This clonotype was counted only a few times. The V and J genes are TRBV6-2 or TRBV6-3 and TRBJ2-7; D gene ambiguous. Trimming took 6 bases from V and 0 from J, leaving 12 bases between them. The CDR3 sequence is 14 residues long. The germline V gene has CDR1 MNHEY and CDR2 SVGEGT. The CDR3 DNA is TGTGCCAGCAGCCGCGGAAGTCCCTCCTACGAGCAGTACTTC. This translates into CASSRGSPSYEQYF.

The chain uses TRBV6-5 and TRBJ2-5; TRBD1 is a possible D gene (6 bases). The CDR3 contains 14 residues. The V and J ends lost 4 bases and 11 bases respectively, with 20 bases between them. CDR1 MNHEY and CDR2 SVGAGI come from the germline V gene. CDR3 in DNA: TGTGCCAGCAGTTCCCCAGGGGAAGGCAATGAGCAGTACTTC. Its protein is CASSSPGEGNEQYF.

The chain couples TRBV20-1 to TRBJ1-1, with a tentative D call TRBD1 (5 bases). The CDR3 length is 13 residues. Germline V gives CDR1 DFQATT, CDR2 SNEGSKA (reference sequence). The V end was cut by 6 bases, the J end by 1 base, with 12 bases between. The CDR3 DNA sequence: TGCAGTGCCCAAACAGGATGGAACACTGAAGCTTTCTTT. It codes for CSAQTGWNTEAFF.

This clonotype was counted between two and nine times. The chain recombines TRBV18 with TRBJ1-4; D remains unclear. The V end was cut by 0 bases, the J end by 2 bases, with 7 bases between. This CDR3 has 15 residues. The germline gives CDR1 KGHSH, CDR2 LQKENI. CDR3 sequence reads: CASSPPSATNEKLFF. CDR3 nucleotide sequence: TGTGCCAGCTCACCACCGAGTGCGACTAATGAAAAACTGTTTTTT.

This clonotype was counted a few times. The chain employs TRBV4-1 and TRBJ1-4, with 7 bases aligning to TRBD1. This CDR3 has 17 amino acids. Trimming cost V 3 bases and J 7 bases; bases outside gene matches: 14. CDR1 and CDR2 (germline): MGHRA, YSYEKL. The CDR3 sequence is CASSQRRIGGGGEKLFF. The CDR3 DNA is TGCGCCAGCAGCCAGCGGAGGATAGGGGGCGGCGGTGAAAAACTGTTTTTT.

The chain links TRBV11-2 to TRBJ2-2; D may be TRBD2 (6 bases). Trimming stripped 5 bases from V and 5 bases from J, with 24 bases between. The CDR3 is 18 amino acids. Germline loops: CDR1 SGHAT, CDR2 FQNNGV. The CDR3 DNA reads TGTGCCAGCAGCGGACTACTGGGTCGAAGAGGAGTTACCGGGGAGCTGTTTTTT. Protein product: CASSGLLGRRGVTGELFF.

The chain links TRBV7-2 to TRBJ1-1; D not resolved. Germline CDR1 is SGHTA and CDR2 is FQGNSA. The V end was cut by 2 bases, the J end by 3 bases, with 16 bases between. This CDR3 comprises 16 residues. The CDR3 protein is CASSLLTIVGDTEAFF. DNA for the CDR3: TGTGCCAGCAGCTTACTAACGATTGTCGGAGACACTGAAGCTTTCTTT. The full variable domain, completed using reference TRBV7-2 and TRBJ1-1, is GAGVSQSPSNKVTEKGKDVELRCDPISGHTALYWYRQSLGQGLEFLIYFQGNSAPDKSGLPSDRFSAERTGGSVSTLTIQRTQQEDSAVYLCASSLLTIVGDTEAFFGQGTRLTVV.

V usage is TRBV6-5 and J usage is TRBJ1-2; TRBD1 is a possible D gene (5 bases). V was cut by 6 bases and J by 7 bases, with 21 bases left in between. Germline values: CDR1 MNHEY, CDR2 SVGAGI. This CDR3 has 15 amino acids. The CDR3 bases are TGTGCCAGCAGGGAAGGACACAGGAGCCTCCTTGGCTACACCTTC. Its protein is CASREGHRSLLGYTF.

To note about this clonotype: Its ends do not fully match the called genes, so a read error is possible. The chain is built from TRBV12-3 or TRBV12-4 and TRBJ2-1, with a possible D match to TRBD2 (6 bases). The CDR3 has 14 amino acids. CDR3 region: CASGLNPSDNEQFF. The CDR3 nucleotides are TGTGCCAGCGGTTTAAACCCTAGCGACAATGAGCAGTTCTTC.

J is TRBJ2-1 and V is TRBV10-3; unclear D gene. The end of the DNA fits TRBJ2-7 better, so the J call may be wrong. The CDR3 loop spans 13 amino acids. Germline V CDR1 and CDR2: ENHRY, SYGVKD. The CDR3 region is CAMGSVSYNEQYF. The DNA for the CDR3 is TGTGCCATGGGAAGCGTATCCTACAATGAGCAGTACTTC.

V and J are TRBV11-1 and TRBJ1-6; TRBD1 might be the D (6 bases). Per the germline V gene, CDR1 is SGHAT and CDR2 is FQDESV (reference sequence). The CDR3 length is 14 residues. The V gene lost 3 bases and the J gene lost 10 bases, with 13 bases spanning the gap. Here the CDR3 reads CASSLDRSGSPLHF. The DNA of the CDR3 is TGTGCCAGCAGCTTGGACAGATCGGGATCACCCCTCCACTTT. The variable domain in full, with the rest retrieved from reference TRBV11-1 and TRBJ1-6, is EAEVAQSPRYKITEKSQAVAFWCDPISGHATLYWYRQILGQGPELLVQFQDESVVDDSQLPKDRFSAERLKGVDSTLKIQPAELGDSAMYLCASSLDRSGSPLHFGNGTRLTVT.

The chain combines TRBV9 with TRBJ2-5; unclear D gene. The CDR3 contains 12 residues. V was clipped by 4 bases and J by 11 bases, with 15 bases between them. The germline CDR1 and CDR2 sequences are SGDLS and YYNGEE. CDR3 sequence reads: CASSPSPNEQYF. For the CDR3, the DNA is TGTGCCAGCAGCCCTTCCCCCAATGAGCAGTACTTC. The whole variable domain, remainder taken from reference TRBV9 and TRBJ2-5, is DSGVTQTPKHLITATGQRVTLRCSPRSGDLSVYWYQQSLDQGLQFLIQYYNGEERAKGNILERFSAQQFPDLHSELNLSSLELGDSALYFCASSPSPNEQYFGPGTRLLVL.

This chain uses TRBV6-1 with TRBJ2-7, with D possibly TRBD2 on 7 matching bases. The CDR3 covers 13 residues. Trimming removed 8 bases from V and 6 bases from J, with 17 bases in between. CDR1 MNHNS and CDR2 SASEGT come from the germline V gene. The CDR3 sequence is CASGSGGPLEQYF. The CDR3 DNA reads as TGTGCCAGCGGATCGGGGGGCCCCCTCGAGCAGTACTTC.

This clonotype was seen a few times. The chain joins TRBV2 to TRBJ2-1; TRBD2 matches 14 bases. CDR1 and CDR2 from the germline V gene are SNHLY and FYNNEI. There are 17 residues in the CDR3. V shed 4 bases and J 8 bases; nucleotides not matched to a gene: 10. CDR3 DNA: TGTGCCAGCAGTGGACTGGGACTAGCGGGGGTAGGCCATGAGCAGTTCTTC. This gives the protein CASSGLGLAGVGHEQFF.

This chain uses TRBV6-2 or TRBV6-3 with TRBJ2-2, with TRBD2 as a possible D gene (6 bases). Per germline, CDR1 MNHEY and CDR2 SVGEGT. V was pared by 11 bases and J by 3 bases, with 16 bases between. The length of the CDR3 is 14 residues. The CDR3 sequence: CAGNRGAHTGELFF. The CDR3 nucleotides read TGTGCCGGCAACCGCGGGGCGCACACCGGGGAGCTGTTTTTT.

This clonotype was observed at least ten times. This sequence joins TRBV11-3 and TRBJ2-1; D gene unclear. Trimming stripped 0 bases from V and 4 bases from J, with 10 bases between. Germline V lookup: CDR1 SGHNT, CDR2 YENEEA. This CDR3 spans 15 amino acids. CDR3 nucleotide sequence: TGTGCCAGCAGCTTAGATCCGGGCGGTTACAATGAGCAGTTCTTC. Translated, it gives CASSLDPGGYNEQFF.